The 16 T cell receptor beta chains given below trace back to one sample, sequenced in a study of early T cells in non-severe SARS-CoV-2 infection. TCRdb called the 5' RACE reads again in MiXCR, with one record for every CDR3 protein. The sample has roughly 99,000 distinct CDR3 sequences; 10% to 15% are singletons. Source: whole blood, taken at baseline. The source of these receptors is an adult who was a healthcare worker with PCR-confirmed SARS-CoV-2 infection or an uninfected control (not recorded which).

Many counts were recorded for this clonotype. The V gene is TRBV28, the J gene TRBJ2-7; TRBD2 aligns across 11 bases. Per germline, CDR1 MDHEN and CDR2 SYDVKM. J was trimmed by 1 base and V by 2 bases; bases with no gene match: 10. CDR3 length equals 18 residues. The chain's CDR3 is CASSLHRGASGGSYEQYF. CDR3 coding DNA: TGTGCCAGCAGTTTACACAGAGGGGCTAGCGGGGGGTCCTACGAGCAGTACTTC.

This clonotype appeared a few times. V gene TRBV29-1 combines with J gene TRBJ2-2; D could derive from TRBD1 or TRBD2 (6 bases each). The germline gives CDR1 SQVTM, CDR2 ANQGSEA. The V and J ends lost 3 bases and 3 bases respectively, with 8 bases between them. This CDR3 contains 13 residues. CDR3 bases: TGCAGCGTTGACGGGGGCCACACCGGGGAGCTGTTTTTT. Translating gives CSVDGGHTGELFF.

This clonotype was recorded a few times. This rearrangement joins TRBV29-1 to TRBJ1-1; D may be TRBD1 (5 bases). The CDR3 contains 11 residues. Germline loops: CDR1 SQVTM, CDR2 ANQGSEA. Trimming removed 6 bases at V and 4 bases at J, with 9 bases between. Here the CDR3 DNA reads TGCAGCGTGAAAAGGGGCACTGAAGCTTTCTTT. It specifies CSVKRGTEAFF.

There are a few counts of this clonotype. The chain carries TRBV7-9 and TRBJ2-5; 7 bases map to TRBD2. This CDR3 is 15 amino acids long. Trimming at V came to 4 bases and at J to 7 bases, leaving 12 bases not matched to a gene. The V gene's germline CDR1 is SEHNR and CDR2 FQNEAQ (reference sequence). The CDR3 protein is CASSSRLAHQGTQYF. For the CDR3, the DNA is TGTGCCAGCAGCTCACGACTAGCCCACCAGGGGACCCAGTACTTC.

This rearrangement joins TRBV5-1 to TRBJ2-7; D may be TRBD1 (6 bases). CDR1 SGHRS and CDR2 YFSETQ come from the germline V gene. The V end lost 4 bases, the J end lost 5 bases, and 13 bases lay between the germline ends. The CDR3 sequence is 13 residues long. CDR3 loop: CASSNPTGNEQYF. CDR3 in DNA: TGCGCCAGCAGCAACCCGACAGGTAACGAGCAGTACTTC.

This clonotype was recorded many times. The junction does not match germline at one end; this may be a read error. The rearrangement joins TRBV7-9 to TRBJ1-1, with 8 positions matching TRBD1. The germline gives CDR1 SEHNR, CDR2 FQNEAQ (reference sequence). The CDR3 contains 14 residues. The CDR3 coding sequence is TGTGCCAGCAGCTTAGAAGGTCAGGGGGCTGAAGTTTTCTTT. Translated: CASSLEGQGAEVFF.

There are a few counts of this clonotype. This sequence joins TRBV29-1 and TRBJ2-3, with D perhaps given as TRBD1 or TRBD2 (5 bases each). The CDR3 is 16 residues long. Germline V gene sequence: CDR1 SQVTM, CDR2 ANQGSEA. Trimming removed 3 bases at V and 0 bases at J, with 16 bases between. CDR3 sequence: CSVDGIRWGSTDTQYF. For the CDR3, the DNA is TGCAGCGTTGATGGGATACGATGGGGGAGCACAGATACGCAGTATTTT.

The table lists this clonotype with a few counts. The chain links TRBV3-1 to TRBJ2-1; 9 bases fit TRBD2. J lost 7 bases, V lost 6 bases, and 10 bases had no gene match. CDR1 is LGHDT, CDR2 YNNKEL, per germline (reference sequence). The CDR3 consists of 15 residues. CDR3 coding DNA: TGTGCCAGCAGTGAACTGGGACTAGCTGATAATGAGCAGTTCTTC. Amino acids: CASSELGLADNEQFF.

The table lists this clonotype with a few counts. This chain uses TRBV7-2 with TRBJ1-5; D not resolved. Germline V lookup: CDR1 SGHTA, CDR2 FQGNSA. Trimming pared 2 bases from V and 9 bases from J, leaving 14 bases between. The CDR3 loop spans 14 amino acids. The CDR3 reads CASSLKTAGGPQHF. The DNA of the CDR3 is TGTGCCAGCAGCTTAAAAACAGCCGGTGGGCCCCAGCATTTT.

In this sample, this clonotype turned up a few times. This chain links TRBV7-9 with TRBJ2-7; TRBD2 aligns across 9 bases. CDR3 size: 14 residues. The junction had 6 bases not matched to a gene; V was cut back by 7 bases and J by 2 bases. Germline assignment: CDR1 SEHNR and CDR2 FQNEAQ (reference sequence). CDR3 in amino acids: CASTEGLATYEQYF. Written as DNA, the CDR3 is TGTGCCAGCACTGAGGGACTAGCTACCTACGAGCAGTACTTC.

This clonotype showed up many times. The chain employs TRBV9 and TRBJ2-5; TRBD2 aligns across 11 bases. The CDR3 spans 16 residues. From germline, CDR1 is SGDLS and CDR2 YYNGEE. Germline trimming cut 3 bases from V and 11 bases from J; bases unmatched to any gene: 15. Here the CDR3 reads CASSAHPGLAALRQYF. CDR3 sequence (DNA): TGTGCCAGCAGCGCTCATCCGGGACTAGCGGCCCTCAGGCAGTACTTC.

This chain joins TRBV7-8 and TRBJ2-1; TRBD2 might be the D (5 bases). Germline V gives CDR1 SGHVS, CDR2 FQNEAQ. The CDR3 is 13 amino acids. Trimming cost V 6 bases and J 5 bases, with 11 bases left between them. CDR3 loop: CASRAGLHNEQFF. The CDR3 DNA reads TGTGCCAGCAGAGCAGGACTCCACAATGAGCAGTTCTTC.

The chain employs TRBV6-6 and TRBJ2-5; 9 nucleotides line up with TRBD1. Germline-derived CDR1 and CDR2 are MNHNY and SVGAGI (reference sequence). The length of the CDR3 is 14 residues. The V and J ends lost 2 bases and 4 bases, in that order; junction bases with no gene match: 2. The DNA for the CDR3 is TGTGCCAGCAGTTACCTGACAGGGGGAGAGACCCAGTACTTC. This codes for CASSYLTGGETQYF.

This sequence joins TRBV20-1 and TRBJ2-1; no clear D. Per germline, CDR1 DFQATT and CDR2 SNEGSKA (reference sequence). CDR3 length: 15 residues. CDR3 loop: CGVGWTSNSYNEQFF. CDR3 in DNA: TGCGGAGTGGGGTGGACCTCCAACTCCTACAATGAGCAGTTCTTC.

This clonotype was observed a few times. The chain is built from TRBV30 and TRBJ1-5; D is unclear. Germline V gives CDR1 GTSNPN, CDR2 SVGIG (reference sequence). This CDR3 is 13 amino acids long. With 2 bases removed from V and 3 bases from J, the gap between germline ends came to 8 bases. The CDR3 nucleotides read TGTGCCTGGAGTAAGACGGTCAATCAGCCCCAGCATTTT. Residues: CAWSKTVNQPQHF.

This clonotype occurred many times. The V gene is TRBV14, the J gene TRBJ1-6, with D hard to call. CDR1 and CDR2 from the germline V gene are SGHDN and FVKESK. Trimming took 0 bases from V and 8 from J, leaving 14 bases between them. CDR3 length: 16 amino acids. The CDR3 region has the DNA TGTGCCAGCAGCCAAGATATTTACCAGCCTGATTCACCCCTCCACTTT. Its protein is CASSQDIYQPDSPLHF.